The source of this T cell receptor beta chain is a study of CD8 T cells in ankylosing spondylitis (dated by TCRdb to about 2017). Looking at the study overall: T cell receptor beta repertoires were profiled in healthy donors and ankylosing spondylitis patients so that disease-linked TCR variants could be found. Samples of peripheral blood were taken, and for ankylosing spondylitis patients, synovial fluid was collected as well. The whole study cohort included some 100 healthy donors and about two dozen ankylosing spondylitis patients.

V loses 5 bases, J loses 3 bases, and the germline ends lie 11 bases apart. Per the germline V gene (reference sequence), SGHKS is the CDR1 and YYEKEE is the CDR2. The CDR3, from cysteine to phenylalanine, totals 13 residues. The CDR3 DNA has 39 bases and is translated from base 1. Study-wide conclusions, independent of this receptor: A TCR beta motif of fewer than 10 highly homologous amino acid variants appeared characteristic of blood from ankylosing spondylitis patients. According to the report, matched synovial fluid samples from ankylosing spondylitis patients were significantly enriched for the disease-linked clones. In peripheral blood, the disease-linked clones were found at relatively low frequencies and had a CD8+ phenotype. Some motif variants had previously been reported in the synovial fluid and blood of reactive arthritis patients, which suggests shared mechanisms of disease initiation.

Instrument used: Illumina HiSeq 2500. Quantitative 5'-RACE with molecular barcodes was used to prepare TCR beta libraries. Per the authors' processing: A new computational method based on a probabilistic model of VDJ rearrangement was used to identify disease-linked TCR variants. The raw public data were reprocessed by TCRdb itself: fastp quality trimming at Q25, MiXCR clonotype calling, in-frame beta chains only. Rows with a matching CDR3 protein are joined into one entry that keeps the most common DNA and genes. The V and J calls, along with clone size, are taken from TCRdb and not from the paper's own processing. The sample includes some 180,000 distinct CDR3 sequences, with 18% observed a single time. Approximately 4% of the sample lies in the top ten. At least ten counts were recorded for this clonotype. What this receptor recognizes is not known. Base qualities are not provided; no much larger clone lies one nucleotide away.

Sequences were obtained from blood, either unsorted or a sorted T cell fraction (not recorded which). This receptor was identified in a male donor aged 5 to 29 with ankylosing spondylitis or in good health (not recorded which). Donor details come from another sample of the same person, matched by shared clones. The chain couples TRBV5-5 to TRBJ1-2; no D gene call is confident. The CDR3 in this case is CASRLYGDYGYTF. The bases read TGTGCCAGCAGGCTCTACGGGGACTATGGCTACACCTTC. Joined to the reference TRBV5-5 and TRBJ1-2 proteins, this CDR3 gives the full variable domain: DAGVTQSPTHLIKTRGQQVTLRCSPISGHKSVSWYQQVLGQGPQFIFQYYEKEERGRGNFPDRFSARQFPNYSSELNVNALLLGDSALYLCASRLYGDYGYTFGSGTRLTVV.